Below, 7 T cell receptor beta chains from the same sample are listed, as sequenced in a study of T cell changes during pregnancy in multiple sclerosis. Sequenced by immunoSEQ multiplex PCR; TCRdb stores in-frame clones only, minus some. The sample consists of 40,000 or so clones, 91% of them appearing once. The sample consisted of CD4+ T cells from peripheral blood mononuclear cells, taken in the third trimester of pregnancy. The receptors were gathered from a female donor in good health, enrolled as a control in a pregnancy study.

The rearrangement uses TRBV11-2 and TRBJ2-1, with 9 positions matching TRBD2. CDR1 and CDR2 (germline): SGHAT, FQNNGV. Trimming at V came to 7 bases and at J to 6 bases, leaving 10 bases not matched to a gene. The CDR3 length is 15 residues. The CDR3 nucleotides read TGTGCCAGCACCCCGGCGGGAGGGTGGGTCAATGAGCAGTTCTTC. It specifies CASTPAGGWVNEQFF.

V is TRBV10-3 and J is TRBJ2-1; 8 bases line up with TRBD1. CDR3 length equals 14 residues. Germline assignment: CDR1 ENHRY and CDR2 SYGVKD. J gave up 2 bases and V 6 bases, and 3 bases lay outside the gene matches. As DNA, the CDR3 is TGTGCCATCAGGGACAGGGCCGCCTACAATGAGCAGTTCTTC. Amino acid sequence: CAIRDRAAYNEQFF.

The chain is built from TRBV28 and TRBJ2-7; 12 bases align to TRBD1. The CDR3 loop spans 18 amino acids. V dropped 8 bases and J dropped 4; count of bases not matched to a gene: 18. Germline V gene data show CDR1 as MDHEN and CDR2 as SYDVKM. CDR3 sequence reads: CASGLQQNWDRGRYEQYF. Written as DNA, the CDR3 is TGTGCCAGCGGCCTGCAACAAAACTGGGACAGGGGGCGGTACGAGCAGTACTTC.

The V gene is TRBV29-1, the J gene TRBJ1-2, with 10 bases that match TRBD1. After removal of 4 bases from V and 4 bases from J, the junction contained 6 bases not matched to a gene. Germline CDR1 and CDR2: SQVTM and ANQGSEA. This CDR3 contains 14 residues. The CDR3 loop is CSVARQGASYGYTF. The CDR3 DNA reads TGCAGCGTTGCCCGACAGGGGGCGAGCTATGGCTACACCTTC. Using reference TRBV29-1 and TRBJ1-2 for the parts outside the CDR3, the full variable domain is SAVISQKPSRDICQRGTSLTIQCQVDSQVTMMFWYRQQPGQSLTLIATANQGSEATYESGFVIDKFPISRPNLTFSTLTVSNMSPEDSSIYLCSVARQGASYGYTFGSGTRLTVV.

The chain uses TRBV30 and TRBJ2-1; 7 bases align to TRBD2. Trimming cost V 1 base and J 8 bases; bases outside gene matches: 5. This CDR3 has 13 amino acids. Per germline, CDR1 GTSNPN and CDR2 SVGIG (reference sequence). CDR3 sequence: CAWSEGLEDEQFF. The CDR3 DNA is TGTGCCTGGAGTGAAGGACTAGAGGATGAGCAGTTCTTC. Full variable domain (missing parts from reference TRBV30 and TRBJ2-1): SQTIHQWPATLVQPVGSPLSLECTVEGTSNPNLYWYRQAAGRGLQLLFYSVGIGQISSEVPQNLSASRPQDRQFILSSKKLLLSDSGFYLCAWSEGLEDEQFFGPGTRLTVL.

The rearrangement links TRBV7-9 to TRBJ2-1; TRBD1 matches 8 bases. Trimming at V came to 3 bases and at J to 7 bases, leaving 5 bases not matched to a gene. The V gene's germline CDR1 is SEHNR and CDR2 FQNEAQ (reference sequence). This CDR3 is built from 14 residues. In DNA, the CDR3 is TGTGCCAGCAGCTTGCAGGGGGCTTTGAATGAGCAGTTCTTC. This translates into CASSLQGALNEQFF.

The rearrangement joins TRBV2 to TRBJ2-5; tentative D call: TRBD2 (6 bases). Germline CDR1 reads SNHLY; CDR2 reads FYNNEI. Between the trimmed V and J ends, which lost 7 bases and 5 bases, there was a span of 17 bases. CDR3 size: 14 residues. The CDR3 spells CASTRSPGGETQYF. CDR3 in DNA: TGTGCCAGCACTCGGTCTCCCGGAGGGGAGACCCAGTACTTC.